Only one count was recorded for the clone carrying this TCR beta chain. Its antigen is as yet unknown. CDR1 and CDR2 (germline): MNHEY, SMNVEV (reference sequence). V was cut by 2 bases and J by 7 bases, with 10 bases left in between. This CDR3 is built from 13 residues. These data originate in a study of shared clonotypes between healthy human individuals. Study results and caveats: Genetic and exposure-history diversity was limited by the small donor number.

Data came from immunoSEQ multiplex PCR; TCRdb stores just in-frame clones and leaves some out. Here the sample spans roughly 1,500,000 clones, 97% to 99% being singletons. The sequenced material came from naive CD4+ T cells sorted from blood. Subset noted: CD45RA+ positively selected. This receptor was taken from a man aged 30 to 45 in good health. V gene TRBV27 combines with J gene TRBJ2-3; the D is unclear. Here the CDR3 DNA reads TGTGCCAGCAGTTTAAGGGCACCTCATACGCAGTATTTT. It is translated as CASSLRAPHTQYF.